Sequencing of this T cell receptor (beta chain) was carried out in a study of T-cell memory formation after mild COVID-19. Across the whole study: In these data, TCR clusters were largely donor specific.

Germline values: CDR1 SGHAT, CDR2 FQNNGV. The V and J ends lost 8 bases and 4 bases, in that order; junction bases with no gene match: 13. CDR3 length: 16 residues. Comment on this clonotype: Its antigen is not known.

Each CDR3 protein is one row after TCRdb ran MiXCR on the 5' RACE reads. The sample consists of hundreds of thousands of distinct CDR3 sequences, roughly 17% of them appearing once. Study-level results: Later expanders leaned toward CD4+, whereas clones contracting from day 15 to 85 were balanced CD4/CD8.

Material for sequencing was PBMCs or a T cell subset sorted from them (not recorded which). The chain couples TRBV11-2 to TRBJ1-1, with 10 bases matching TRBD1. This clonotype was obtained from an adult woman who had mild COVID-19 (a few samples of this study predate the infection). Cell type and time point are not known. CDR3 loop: CASSRQGAVWGTEAFF. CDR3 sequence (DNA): TGTGCCAGCTCGAGACAGGGGGCCGTTTGGGGCACTGAAGCTTTCTTT.